The 14 T cell receptor beta chains listed next were all sequenced from one sample in a study of breast tumors, draining lymph nodes, adjacent tissues. TCRdb reanalysed the multiplex PCR reads using MiXCR and keeps one entry per CDR3 protein. Among some 230,000 distinct CDR3 sequences, about 34% were seen once, and the ten largest hold approximately 3.7%. Axillary draining lymph nodes of breast cancer patients supplied the node samples. The specimen was axillary lymph node tissue. Source of these receptors: a female donor with breast cancer. Some clones in this sample may be carry-over from other donors' samples.

This clonotype was observed at least ten times. The CDR3 nucleotides read TGTGCCAGCAGTTTTCAGGGAACTAACTATGGCTACACCTTC. Translated, it gives CASSFQGTNYGYTF. The genes are TRBV12-3 or TRBV12-4 and TRBJ1-2; possible D gene TRBD1, 5 bases. V was cut by 3 bases and J by 0 bases, with 8 bases left in between. There are 14 residues in the CDR3.

This chain uses TRBV5-5 with TRBJ1-2; D not certain. The CDR3 is 16 amino acids. Germline V gene sequence: CDR1 SGHKS, CDR2 YYEKEE (reference sequence). V was clipped by 1 base and J by 0 bases, with 13 bases between them. As DNA, the CDR3 is TGTGCCAGCAGCTTGTCGACACCGCCCCCTAACTATGGCTACACCTTC. Translating gives CASSLSTPPPNYGYTF.

This clonotype was seen ten or more times. The chain combines TRBV29-1 with TRBJ2-2; maybe TRBD1 (6 bases). The CDR3 has 15 residues. Germline loops: CDR1 SQVTM, CDR2 ANQGSEA. V was pared by 6 bases and J by 6 bases, with 20 bases between. The CDR3 sequence is CSVRPDSSAAGELFF. Here the CDR3 DNA reads TGCAGCGTCCGACCGGACAGTTCGGCGGCCGGGGAGCTGTTTTTT.

A word on this clonotype: The conserved closing phenylalanine or tryptophan is absent in this CDR3, likely reflecting a read error. The gene calls are TRBV20-1 and TRBJ2-7; D uncertain. The germline gives CDR1 DFQATT, CDR2 SNEGSKA (reference sequence). This CDR3 spans 14 amino acids. The CDR3 spells CSARRGSISYEQYL. As DNA, the CDR3 is TGCAGCGCTAGGCGCGGCTCCATCTCCTACGAGCAGTACCTC.

This clonotype was seen more than once but under ten times. V and J are TRBV3-1 and TRBJ2-7; the D gene could be TRBD1 or TRBD2 (5 bases each). This CDR3 comprises 15 residues. V dropped 0 bases and J dropped 2 bases, with 11 bases sitting between them. Germline V gives CDR1 LGHDT, CDR2 YNNKEL (reference sequence). As DNA, the CDR3 is TGTGCCAGCAGCCAAGAGGGCTGGGGACCCTACGAGCAGTACTTC. Its protein product is CASSQEGWGPYEQYF.

This clonotype was counted a few times. Since a much larger clone is just one base distant, this may be a read error. The CDR3 does not close with the conserved phenylalanine or tryptophan, likely indicating a read error. This CDR3 is CASSRLRDRYQETQYS. CDR3 sequence (DNA): TGTGCCAGTAGTCGGCTCCGGGACAGGTACCAAGAGACCCAGTACTCC. This chain connects TRBV19 to TRBJ2-5, with 8 bases matching TRBD1. This CDR3 spans 16 amino acids. Germline V lookup: CDR1 LNHDA, CDR2 SQIVND (reference sequence). V shed 5 bases, J shed 0 bases, and the junction held 8 bases outside the gene matches.

As regards this clonotype: The junction departs from germline at one end; a sequencing error may be responsible. The chain is built from TRBV5-4 and TRBJ2-2; 11 nucleotides agree with TRBD1. The CDR3 contains 15 residues. The V gene's germline CDR1 is SGHNT and CDR2 YYREEE (reference sequence). The chain's CDR3 is CANSSGTGGSRELFF. The CDR3 DNA reads TGTGCCAACAGCTCCGGGACAGGGGGAAGCCGGGAGCTGTTTTTT.

This clonotype was recorded at least ten times. V and J are TRBV11-3 and TRBJ1-6; no clear D. V shed 5 bases and J shed 5 bases, with 4 bases lying between them. Germline V gene sequence: CDR1 SGHNT, CDR2 YENEEA. This CDR3 is built from 12 residues. The CDR3 nucleotides are TGTGCCAGCAGCGCTAATAATTCACCCCTCCACTTT. It translates to CASSANNSPLHF.

This clonotype showed up just a few times. The V and J genes are TRBV19 and TRBJ1-2; 9 nucleotides match TRBD1. V shed 5 bases, J shed 8 bases, and the junction held 6 bases outside the gene matches. In germline, CDR1 is LNHDA, CDR2 SQIVND (reference sequence). The CDR3 extends over 13 amino acids. The chain's CDR3 is CASSDGQGTGYTF. Here the CDR3 DNA reads TGTGCCAGTAGTGACGGACAGGGGACAGGCTACACCTTC.

Many counts were recorded for this clonotype. The genes are TRBV19 and TRBJ2-1; 8 bases line up with TRBD2. J was trimmed by 10 bases and V by 7 bases; bases with no gene match: 12. Germline CDR1 LNHDA, CDR2 SQIVND (reference sequence). The CDR3 runs 14 residues. CDR3 residues: CASKVLGSGNEQFF. The CDR3 DNA is TGTGCCAGTAAGGTGTTAGGTAGCGGGAACGAGCAGTTCTTC.

There are many counts of this clonotype. The chain carries TRBV12-3 or TRBV12-4 and TRBJ1-2; D is unclear. This CDR3 has 13 residues. The germline V and J ends were trimmed by 2 bases and 1 base, with 5 bases remaining between them. CDR3 DNA sequence: TGTGCCAGCAGTTTAAGGATTAACTATGGCTACACCTTC. Protein: CASSLRINYGYTF.

This clonotype was seen many times. This rearrangement joins TRBV19 to TRBJ1-5; 7 bases are shared with TRBD1. This CDR3 has 14 amino acids. CDR1 and CDR2 (germline): LNHDA, SQIVND (reference sequence). V lost 7 bases to trimming and J lost 6 bases; unmatched junction nucleotides: 9. CDR3 DNA sequence: TGTGCCAGTACGGCATCGACAGGGAGTCAGCCCCAGCATTTT. Protein sequence: CASTASTGSQPQHF.

Notes on this clonotype: A single base separates this from a much larger clone, so it may be a read error. V usage is TRBV19 and J usage is TRBJ2-2; D not certain. Trimming pared 7 bases from V and 6 bases from J, leaving 15 bases between. The germline V gene encodes CDR1 LNHDA and CDR2 SQIVND (reference sequence). The CDR3 sequence is 14 residues long. The CDR3 nucleotides are TGTGCCAGTACTTCACAGTTTCCTTCCGGGGAGCTGTTTTTT. Amino acid sequence: CASTSQFPSGELFF. Together with reference TRBV19 and TRBJ2-2, the CDR3 gives the full variable domain: DGGITQSPKYLFRKEGQNVTLSCEQNLNHDAMYWYRQDPGQGLRLIYYSQIVNDFQKGDIAEGYSVSREKKESFPLTVTSAQKNPTAFYLCASTSQFPSGELFFGEGSRLTVL.

V gene TRBV11-2 combines with J gene TRBJ2-2; 10 bases fit TRBD2. V lost 3 bases, J lost 3 bases, and 4 bases stayed unmatched. The CDR3 totals 16 residues. CDR1 is SGHAT and CDR2 is FQNNGV in the germline V gene. The CDR3 bases are TGTGCCAGCAGCTTGAAACTAGCGGGGTACACCGGGGAGCTGTTTTTT. Its translation is CASSLKLAGYTGELFF.